This passage covers 29 T cell receptor beta chains from one sample sequenced in a study of T cell changes during pregnancy in multiple sclerosis. Method: immunoSEQ multiplex PCR; TCRdb's copy keeps in-frame clones and lacks some. The table has tens of thousands of clones, 75% to 90% seen once. Sample: peripheral blood, taken after pregnancy. The receptors come from a female donor with multiple sclerosis, enrolled in a pregnancy study.

The gene calls are TRBV7-9 and TRBJ2-3; D might be TRBD2 (7 bases). The ends were cut back, 5 bases at V and 0 bases at J, with 15 bases in the middle. The CDR3 consists of 16 residues. Germline assignment: CDR1 SEHNR and CDR2 FQNEAQ (reference sequence). CDR3 sequence reads: CASSPFWGGSTDTQYF. The CDR3 DNA follows: TGTGCCAGCAGCCCATTTTGGGGGGGCAGCACAGATACGCAGTATTTT.

The chain combines TRBV7-6 with TRBJ1-3; TRBD1 agrees at 9 bases. Germline V lookup: CDR1 SGHVS, CDR2 FNYEAQ. The V gene end was trimmed by 5 bases and the J gene end by 4 bases; junction bases not matched to a gene: 9. This CDR3 region has 16 residues. Written as DNA, the CDR3 is TGTGCCAGCAGCCAACAAACAGGGGGCTCAGGAAACACCATATATTTT. Residues: CASSQQTGGSGNTIYF.

This clone has only a few counts. The V gene is TRBV5-1, the J gene TRBJ1-1, with D possibly TRBD1 on 5 matching bases. The V gene lost 0 bases and the J gene lost 0 bases, with 6 bases spanning the gap. The CDR3 spans 14 residues. Germline V gene data show CDR1 as SGHRS and CDR2 as YFSETQ. The CDR3 nucleotides are TGCGCCAGCAGCTTGGGACAGATGAACACTGAAGCTTTCTTT. Its translation is CASSLGQMNTEAFF.

The chain links TRBV5-4 to TRBJ2-3, with a possible D match to TRBD2 (6 bases). V was shortened by 5 bases and J by 3 bases, with 16 bases between the two germline ends. This CDR3 has 15 amino acids. Germline CDR1 and CDR2: SGHNT and YYREEE (reference sequence). CDR3 sequence (DNA): TGTGCCAGCAGATCCGGGGGAGCGAGAACAGATACGCAGTATTTT. Its protein product is CASRSGGARTDTQYF.

The CDR3 DNA sequence: TGTGCCAGCAGCCAAGTTACAGGGTTCGAGGGCCAGCCCCAGCATTTT. As protein: CASSQVTGFEGQPQHF. The gene calls are TRBV11-2 and TRBJ1-5, with D maybe TRBD1 (6 bases). The CDR3 is 16 residues long. Germline CDR1 and CDR2: SGHAT and FQNNGV. Trimming took off 5 bases at V and 7 bases at J, with 21 bases between the two ends.

CDR3 residues: CASSAGGTGVPYEQYF. CDR3 coding DNA: TGCGCCAGCAGCGCGGGGGGGACAGGGGTCCCCTACGAGCAGTACTTC. The chain links TRBV5-1 to TRBJ2-7, with D possibly TRBD1 on 10 matching bases. Trimming removed 4 bases at V and 2 bases at J, with 19 bases between. The length of the CDR3 is 16 residues. Per the germline V gene, CDR1 is SGHRS and CDR2 is YFSETQ.

The V gene is TRBV19, the J gene TRBJ1-2; TRBD1 agrees at 8 bases. The V segment lost 7 bases and the J segment 5 bases; nucleotides outside the gene matches: 6. The CDR3 sequence is 13 residues long. CDR1 and CDR2 from the germline V gene are LNHDA and SQIVND (reference sequence). CDR3 in amino acids: CASNRRTGYGYTF. The CDR3 region has the DNA TGTGCCAGTAATCGGCGGACAGGGTATGGCTACACCTTC.

The chain combines TRBV5-1 with TRBJ1-1, with 11 bases fitting TRBD1. The ends lost 7 bases at V and 6 bases at J; junction bases unmatched: 17. The CDR3 length is 17 residues. Germline values: CDR1 SGHRS, CDR2 YFSETQ. The CDR3 protein is CASQDPGTGGVWAEAFF. CDR3 DNA sequence: TGCGCCAGCCAGGACCCCGGGACAGGGGGGGTGTGGGCTGAAGCTTTCTTT.

This clone was seen a single time. The CDR3 sequence is CASGRRGPTGELFF. The CDR3 region has the DNA TGTGCCAGCGGAAGGCGGGGGCCCACCGGGGAGCTGTTTTTT. The chain combines TRBV5-6 with TRBJ2-2; D perhaps matches TRBD2 (7 bases). The V gene lost 7 bases and the J gene lost 4 bases, with 14 bases spanning the gap. CDR3 size: 14 residues. The germline CDR1 and CDR2 sequences are SGHDT and YYEEEE.

This sequence joins TRBV5-1 and TRBJ1-1; weak D call: TRBD1 (6 bases). The CDR3 is made up of 13 amino acids. In germline, CDR1 is SGHRS, CDR2 YFSETQ. Trimming shortened V by 4 bases and J by 4 bases, and 11 bases separated the two germline ends. CDR3 loop: CASSPTGFTEAFF. The CDR3 nucleotides are TGCGCCAGCAGCCCGACAGGATTCACTGAAGCTTTCTTT.

This clone was seen once. This sequence joins TRBV27 and TRBJ2-7; TRBD1 agrees at 7 bases. This CDR3 has 16 amino acids. Germline CDR1 reads MNHEY; CDR2 reads SMNVEV (reference sequence). With 5 bases clipped from V and 1 base from J, the junction kept 11 bases outside the gene matches. This CDR3 reads CASSPSVGGESYEQYF. The CDR3 bases are TGTGCCAGCAGTCCCAGTGTAGGGGGCGAATCCTACGAGCAGTACTTC.

The chain uses TRBV28 and TRBJ1-2, with unresolved D. The CDR3 spans 12 residues. V gave up 3 bases and J gave up 4 bases, with 6 bases separating them. The germline V gene encodes CDR1 MDHEN and CDR2 SYDVKM. The DNA for the CDR3 is TGTGCCAGCAGTTTGCGGCTCTATGGCTACACCTTC. Translated: CASSLRLYGYTF.

J is TRBJ1-2 and V is TRBV10-1; D remains ambiguous. Germline values: CDR1 WNHNN, CDR2 SYGVQD (reference sequence). The germline V and J ends were trimmed by 8 bases and 8 bases, with 18 bases remaining between them. This CDR3 region has 13 residues. For the CDR3, the DNA is TGCGCCAGCCACGCCCACCGGAGGAACGGCTACACCTTC. This encodes CASHAHRRNGYTF.

This CDR3 is CASSQVPRDYYNEQFF. CDR3 DNA: TGCGCCAGCAGCCAAGTTCCCCGGGACTACTACAATGAGCAGTTCTTC. This chain uses TRBV4-1 with TRBJ2-1; 7 bases line up with TRBD2. Per the germline V gene, CDR1 is MGHRA and CDR2 is YSYEKL. The CDR3 contains 16 residues. V lost 1 base and J lost 3; bases outside the gene matches: 6.

The chain recombines TRBV2 with TRBJ1-2, with TRBD1 matching over 9 bases. Unmatched junction bases numbered 9, after V lost 9 bases and J lost 4 bases. Germline V gene sequence: CDR1 SNHLY, CDR2 FYNNEI. This CDR3 spans 14 amino acids. This CDR3 is CARRGQGQSYGYTF. The CDR3 DNA sequence: TGTGCCAGGCGGGGACAGGGACAGAGCTATGGCTACACCTTC.

The V and J genes are TRBV7-9 and TRBJ2-1; D is undetermined. Germline CDR1 reads SEHNR; CDR2 reads FQNEAQ (reference sequence). The CDR3 consists of 15 residues. V was pared by 5 bases and J by 0 bases, with 11 bases between. The CDR3 loop is CASSPNPSSYNEQFF. The CDR3 coding sequence is TGTGCCAGCAGCCCAAACCCGAGCTCCTACAATGAGCAGTTCTTC.

This chain links TRBV29-1 with TRBJ1-5; D is ambiguous. V was trimmed by 6 bases and J by 5 bases, leaving 14 bases between them. The germline V gene has CDR1 SQVTM and CDR2 ANQGSEA. The CDR3 runs 13 residues. The chain's CDR3 is CSVSRDRDQPQHF. CDR3 coding DNA: TGCAGCGTCTCCCGAGACCGGGATCAGCCCCAGCATTTT.

The chain uses TRBV10-2 and TRBJ1-1; 10 bases fit TRBD1. Trimming cost V 7 bases and J 4 bases; bases outside gene matches: 9. The CDR3 sequence is 15 residues long. Germline CDR1 is WSHSY and CDR2 is SAAADI. The CDR3 nucleotides are TGCGCCAGCACTCACCCGGACAGGGGGGGCACTGAAGCTTTCTTT. Residues: CASTHPDRGGTEAFF.

The chain has TRBV5-5 and TRBJ2-3, with D maybe TRBD2 (7 bases). V dropped 1 base and J dropped 2 bases, with 14 bases sitting between them. The germline gives CDR1 SGHKS, CDR2 YYEKEE (reference sequence). This CDR3 spans 16 amino acids. The CDR3 DNA follows: TGTGCCAGCAGCTTGTACCGGGGGGCCCTCACAGATACGCAGTATTTT. It codes for CASSLYRGALTDTQYF.

V and J are TRBV10-3 and TRBJ2-2; the match to TRBD2 covers 7 bases. V trimming: 8 bases; J trimming: 7 bases; junction bases outside the gene matches: 7. The CDR3 extends over 13 amino acids. The germline V gene encodes CDR1 ENHRY and CDR2 SYGVKD. The CDR3 here is CAISREDIGELFF. The CDR3 nucleotides read TGTGCCATCTCTCGGGAGGATATCGGGGAGCTGTTTTTT.

The chain uses TRBV18 and TRBJ2-3; D perhaps matches TRBD2 (6 bases). V was pared by 3 bases and J by 5 bases, with 6 bases between. Germline CDR1 KGHSH, CDR2 LQKENI. The CDR3 is 12 amino acids. The CDR3 nucleotides are TGTGCCAGCTCACCGGAGGGAGATACGCAGTATTTT. This sequence encodes CASSPEGDTQYF.

Here the CDR3 DNA reads TGTGCCAGCAGTGGACTAGCGGGCAATGAGCAGTTCTTC. It translates to CASSGLAGNEQFF. The chain has TRBV27 and TRBJ2-1, with 11 positions matching TRBD2. Germline loops: CDR1 MNHEY, CDR2 SMNVEV (reference sequence). V lost 5 bases and J lost 6; bases outside the gene matches: 0. This CDR3 is 13 amino acids long.

The V and J genes are TRBV4-1 and TRBJ1-5; perhaps TRBD1 as D (6 bases). Germline-derived CDR1 and CDR2 are MGHRA and YSYEKL. The CDR3 loop spans 18 amino acids. V shed 0 bases and J shed 1 base, with 16 bases lying between them. CDR3 sequence reads: CASSQDLSGTHSNQPQHF. The CDR3 DNA reads TGCGCCAGCAGCCAAGACCTAAGCGGGACACACAGCAATCAGCCCCAGCATTTT.

This chain joins TRBV5-1 and TRBJ1-6, with D possibly TRBD1 on 6 matching bases. V lost 2 bases, J lost 0 bases, and 12 bases lay in between. Germline CDR1 is SGHRS and CDR2 is YFSETQ. This CDR3 has 17 amino acids. As DNA, the CDR3 is TGCGCCAGCAGCTTCCGGACAGCAAGCTCCTATAATTCACCCCTCCACTTT. Translation gives CASSFRTASSYNSPLHF.

The gene calls are TRBV7-9 and TRBJ2-3; possible D gene TRBD2, 7 bases. Germline-derived CDR1 and CDR2 are SEHNR and FQNEAQ (reference sequence). V was trimmed by 5 bases and J by 8 bases, leaving 17 bases between them. CDR3 length equals 14 residues. The CDR3 here is CASSINRGARTQYF. The DNA of the CDR3 is TGTGCCAGCAGCATTAACCGGGGGGCCCGTACGCAGTATTTT.

The V and J genes are TRBV6-5 and TRBJ1-1; TRBD1 is a possible D gene (5 bases). CDR3 length: 15 amino acids. Germline V gives CDR1 MNHEY, CDR2 SVGAGI. V lost 0 bases, J lost 3 bases, and 11 bases lay in between. The CDR3: CASSYSWAGDTEAFF. The CDR3 DNA reads TGTGCCAGCAGTTACTCCTGGGCGGGGGACACTGAAGCTTTCTTT.

This chain uses TRBV5-4 with TRBJ2-7; a possible D gene is TRBD2 (5 bases). Germline V gene data show CDR1 as SGHNT and CDR2 as YYREEE (reference sequence). Trimming took off 0 bases at V and 6 bases at J, with 10 bases between the two ends. CDR3 length: 13 amino acids. CDR3 residues: CASSLEPGSEQYF. The CDR3 nucleotides read TGTGCCAGCAGCTTGGAGCCGGGGTCCGAGCAGTACTTC.

This clone appeared once. A much larger clone differs from this one at a single base, so this may be a read error. CDR3 sequence reads: CAWTWEGQQYF. The CDR3 DNA follows: TGTGCCTGGACCTGGGAAGGACAGCAGTACTTC. The rearrangement uses TRBV30 and TRBJ2-5; D might be TRBD1 (6 bases). V was trimmed by 4 bases and J by 11 bases, leaving 14 bases between them. The V gene's germline CDR1 is GTSNPN and CDR2 SVGIG (reference sequence). This CDR3 is built from 11 residues.

The chain links TRBV4-3 to TRBJ1-1, with D tentatively TRBD1 (6 bases). The CDR3 extends over 14 amino acids. Trimming shortened V by 3 bases and J by 1 base, and 9 bases separated the two germline ends. From germline, CDR1 is LGHNA and CDR2 YSLEER. The chain's CDR3 is CASSQTTGNTEAFF. CDR3 in DNA: TGCGCCAGCAGCCAGACGACAGGGAACACTGAAGCTTTCTTT.